This entry features one TCR beta chain sequence. Antigen specificity is unknown. Gene names follow the mouse nomenclature. The read ends 4 residues early relative to the CDR3; the germline J gene fills the gap. This entry belongs to a study of CD8+ T cells in alopecia areata. Study-level points and caveats: Lesional scalp exceeded normal scalp in clonality, especially in alopecia totalis/universalis.

After isolation, RNA underwent reverse transcription to generate cDNA as the sequencing template. Assay: immunoSEQ multiplex PCR; the TCRdb copy retains only in-frame clones and omits some. There are about 300,000 clones in the sample, none observed a single time. J was trimmed by 5 bases and V by 1 base; bases with no gene match: 1. CDR1 and CDR2 from the germline V gene are NNHNN and SYGAGS (reference sequence). This CDR3 region has 14 residues. Cells from pooled cutaneous lymph nodes were sorted by CD4, CD8alpha, NKG2D, NKG2ACE and other markers. This TCR came from a C3H/HeJ mouse with alopecia areata. The strain's MHC: H2-k. The chain is built from TRBV13-2 and TRBJ2-2, with 8 positions matching TRBD1. The specimen sequenced was CD4+ T cells sorted from a lymph node. The CDR3 is CASGDRQGTGQLYF. Partial CDR3 DNA: TGTGCCAGCGGTGATAGACAGGGGACCGGG.